This TCR beta chain was captured by sequencing in a study of T cell repertoires in cytomegalovirus infection. To note about this clonotype: Its antigen is still unknown. Germline is not matched at one junction end, which may reflect a read error.

This CDR3 has 14 residues. Germline assignment: CDR1 MNHEY and CDR2 SVGEGT. A single record per CDR3 protein comes from TCRdb applying MiXCR to the reads. The sample has roughly 860,000 distinct CDR3 sequences, 30% to 35% seen once. The clonotype originates from a human donor in good health (CMV status not recorded). Some clones in this sample may be carry-over from other donors' samples. This chain uses TRBV6-2 or TRBV6-3 with TRBJ2-5; TRBD2 is a possible D gene (6 bases). The sequenced sample was cultured CD8+ T cells from PBMCs, obtained from culture after CMV antigen stimulation. Here the CDR3 DNA reads TGTGCCAGCAGCTCCACCGGGAGCCAAGAGTCCCAGTACTTC. Its protein product is CASSSTGSQESQYF.